Below are 16 T cell receptor beta chains sequenced from a single sample in a study of T-cell reconstitution after alpha-beta-depleted transplantation in children (dated by TCRdb to the mid-2010s). Libraries were made using PCR. Sequenced using an Illumina HiSeq 2500. TCR library preparation used molecular barcoding, with unique molecular identifiers applied to normalize quantification of the TCRbeta repertoire. TCRdb trimmed public reads at Q25 via fastp, called clones via MiXCR and kept in-frame beta chains. A single entry per CDR3 protein holds the most common genes and DNA from its merged rows. The sample table contains 70,000 to 100,000 distinct CDR3 sequences; only one count was recorded for 10% to 15% of them. Of the sample, over 11% is held by the ten largest clones. Material: PBMCs from the stem cell graft donor, obtained from the stem cell graft. The receptor set was obtained from a human donor who donated a stem cell graft to a child with inherited bone marrow failure.

This clonotype was picked up many times. The CDR3 here is CASSLTADTQYF. The CDR3 DNA follows: TGTGCCAGCAGCTTGACAGCCGATACGCAGTATTTT. This chain connects TRBV5-5 to TRBJ2-3; D call uncertain. Trimming stripped 1 base from V and 6 bases from J, with 6 bases between. The CDR3 is made up of 12 amino acids. Looked up from germline, CDR1 is SGHKS and CDR2 is YYEKEE (reference sequence).

This clonotype has a count of ten or more. V gene TRBV4-3 combines with J gene TRBJ2-1; 7 nucleotides agree with TRBD2. V lost 1 base to trimming and J lost 5 bases; unmatched junction nucleotides: 2. The CDR3 contains 14 residues. The germline V gene has CDR1 LGHNA and CDR2 YSLEER. The CDR3, as DNA: TGCGCCAGCAGCCAAGGACTAGCAGACAATGAGCAGTTCTTC. It codes for CASSQGLADNEQFF.

In this sample, this clonotype turned up many times. This chain joins TRBV19 and TRBJ2-1; 9 positions agree with TRBD1. CDR1 is LNHDA and CDR2 is SQIVND in the germline V gene (reference sequence). Unmatched junction bases numbered 16, after V lost 6 bases and J lost 10 bases. The CDR3 is 16 amino acids. CDR3 sequence: CASRRTGDAYSPEQFF. In nucleotides, the CDR3 is TGTGCCAGTAGGAGGACAGGGGACGCATATAGCCCGGAGCAGTTCTTC. The whole variable domain, remainder taken from reference TRBV19 and TRBJ2-1, is DGGITQSPKYLFRKEGQNVTLSCEQNLNHDAMYWYRQDPGQGLRLIYYSQIVNDFQKGDIAEGYSVSREKKESFPLTVTSAQKNPTAFYLCASRRTGDAYSPEQFFGPGTRLTVL.

This clonotype occurred once. The chain links TRBV7-2 to TRBJ2-7, with TRBD1 matching 7 bases. The CDR3 is 15 amino acids. The germline V gene encodes CDR1 SGHTA and CDR2 FQGNSA. The J segment lost 4 bases and the V segment lost 0 bases, leaving 6 bases of the junction unmatched. The CDR3 sequence: CASSLAPGQTYEQYF. The CDR3 coding sequence is TGTGCCAGCAGCTTAGCACCGGGACAGACTTACGAGCAGTACTTC.

This clonotype showed up many times. The chain joins TRBV4-1 to TRBJ2-7; 9 bases align to TRBD2. J lost 7 bases, V lost 4 bases, and 8 bases had no gene match. The length of the CDR3 is 14 residues. Germline V gene lookup returns CDR1 MGHRA and CDR2 YSYEKL. The CDR3 protein is CASSLLTSGVEQYF. The CDR3 bases are TGCGCCAGCAGCCTCCTGACTAGCGGAGTGGAGCAGTACTTC.

The rearrangement joins TRBV30 to TRBJ2-2, with D hard to call. Per germline, CDR1 GTSNPN and CDR2 SVGIG (reference sequence). Trimming pared 2 bases from V and 4 bases from J, leaving 17 bases between. The CDR3 is 16 amino acids. CDR3 DNA: TGTGCCTGGAGTAAGAACCGGCGGTCATTCACCGGGGAGCTGTTTTTT. This sequence encodes CAWSKNRRSFTGELFF.

At least ten counts were recorded for this clonotype. As DNA, the CDR3 is TGTGCCAGCAGCATTACAGGGCTGGGCAGCGGGGAGCTGTTTTTT. Amino acids: CASSITGLGSGELFF. The gene calls are TRBV7-3 and TRBJ2-2, with D maybe TRBD1 (6 bases). Germline loops: CDR1 SGHTA, CDR2 FQGTGA. The ends were cut back, 5 bases at V and 7 bases at J, with 17 bases in the middle. The CDR3 has 15 residues. Full variable domain (remainder filled in from reference TRBV7-3 and TRBJ2-2): GAGVSQTPSNKVTEKGKYVELRCDPISGHTALYWYRQSLGQGPEFLIYFQGTGAADDSGLPNDRFFAVRPEGSVSTLKIQRTERGDSAVYLCASSITGLGSGELFFGEGSRLTVL.

In this sample, this clonotype turned up many times. The V call is TRBV5-1, the J call TRBJ1-1; D unresolved. CDR1 and CDR2 from the germline V gene are SGHRS and YFSETQ. The CDR3 has 17 amino acids. V was cut by 2 bases and J by 0 bases, with 17 bases left in between. The DNA of the CDR3 is TGCGCCAGCAGCTTCGAGAAAGGGTCTGCCCTGAACACTGAAGCTTTCTTT. Protein sequence: CASSFEKGSALNTEAFF.

This clonotype appeared many times. The chain links TRBV20-1 to TRBJ2-7, with D possibly TRBD1 on 6 matching bases. CDR1 is DFQATT, CDR2 SNEGSKA, per germline (reference sequence). The CDR3 is 14 amino acids. Trimming removed 0 bases from V and 3 bases from J, with 12 bases in between. This chain's CDR3 is CSARDHRVGYEQYF. The CDR3, as DNA: TGCAGTGCTAGAGACCACAGGGTGGGCTACGAGCAGTACTTC.

This clonotype came up many times. The chain uses TRBV7-2 and TRBJ2-3; TRBD1 aligns across 7 bases. The CDR3 runs 17 residues. The V gene's germline CDR1 is SGHTA and CDR2 FQGNSA. V lost 6 bases to trimming and J lost 4 bases; unmatched junction nucleotides: 16. DNA for the CDR3: TGTGCCAGCAGATCCTCAGCAGGGCGTCAGGGGGCAGATACGCAGTATTTT. Translating it yields CASRSSAGRQGADTQYF.

The V call is TRBV27, the J call TRBJ2-3, with 12 bases that match TRBD2. The CDR3 sequence is 20 residues long. Germline CDR1 is MNHEY and CDR2 is SMNVEV (reference sequence). With 3 bases clipped from V and 5 bases from J, the junction kept 18 bases outside the gene matches. The chain's CDR3 is CASSFIGLAGTNFGGDTQYF. The CDR3 DNA sequence: TGTGCCAGCAGTTTTATCGGACTAGCGGGAACTAATTTCGGTGGAGATACGCAGTATTTT.

The sample holds many counts of this clonotype. The gene calls are TRBV5-1 and TRBJ2-3; TRBD2 agrees at 11 bases. Looked up from germline, CDR1 is SGHRS and CDR2 is YFSETQ. Unmatched junction bases numbered 2, after V lost 3 bases and J lost 5 bases. The CDR3 has 14 residues. As DNA, the CDR3 is TGCGCCAGCAGCTCGGGGACTAGCGGAGATACGCAGTATTTT. This encodes CASSSGTSGDTQYF.

This clonotype was seen a few times. The chain recombines TRBV7-2 with TRBJ2-7, with 8 bases identical to TRBD2. The CDR3 totals 14 residues. V dropped 5 bases and J dropped 5; count of bases not matched to a gene: 8. In germline, CDR1 is SGHTA, CDR2 FQGNSA. CDR3 nucleotide sequence: TGTGCCAGCAGCCAAAGCGGGGGTCCGGACGAGCAGTACTTC. This encodes CASSQSGGPDEQYF.

This clonotype was seen at least ten times. This sequence joins TRBV4-3 and TRBJ2-7; perhaps D is TRBD1 or TRBD2 (5 bases each). In germline, CDR1 is LGHNA, CDR2 YSLEER. The CDR3 is 17 residues long. Between the trimmed V and J ends, which lost 0 bases and 6 bases, there was a span of 21 bases. CDR3 sequence (DNA): TGCGCCAGCAGCCAAGATAGTGGAACACGGGGCTTTGCCGAGCAGTACTTC. This encodes CASSQDSGTRGFAEQYF.

This clonotype has ten or more counts. The chain joins TRBV5-4 to TRBJ2-3; D might be TRBD1 (5 bases). The CDR3 is 16 residues long. V lost 1 base and J lost 1, with 13 bases in between. Germline V gene data show CDR1 as SGHNT and CDR2 as YYREEE (reference sequence). CDR3 sequence (DNA): TGTGCCAGCAGCTTGCTACAGGAGACTGGCACAGATACGCAGTATTTT. Translation gives CASSLLQETGTDTQYF.

This clonotype showed up many times. The V gene is TRBV5-4, the J gene TRBJ1-6; TRBD1 is a possible D gene (5 bases). The germline CDR1 and CDR2 sequences are SGHNT and YYREEE (reference sequence). This CDR3 contains 14 residues. The ends were cut back, 0 bases at V and 7 bases at J, with 8 bases in the middle. CDR3 protein: CASSLEPGNSPLHF. The DNA for the CDR3 is TGTGCCAGCAGCTTGGAGCCAGGGAATTCACCCCTCCACTTT.